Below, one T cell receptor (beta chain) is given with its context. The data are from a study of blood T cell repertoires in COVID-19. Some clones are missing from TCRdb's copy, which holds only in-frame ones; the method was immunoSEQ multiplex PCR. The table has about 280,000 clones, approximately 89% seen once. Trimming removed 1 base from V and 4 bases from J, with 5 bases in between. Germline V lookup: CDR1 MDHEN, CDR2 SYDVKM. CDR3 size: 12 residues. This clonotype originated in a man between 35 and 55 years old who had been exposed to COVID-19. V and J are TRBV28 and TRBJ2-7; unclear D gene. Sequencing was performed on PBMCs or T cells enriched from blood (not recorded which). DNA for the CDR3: TGTGCCAGCAGTTTATCAGATTACGAGCAGTACTTC. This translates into CASSLSDYEQYF.